The 31 T cell receptor beta chains below were found in one sample sequenced in a study of blood T cell repertoires in COVID-19. The method was immunoSEQ multiplex PCR; TCRdb's version includes in-frame clones alone and lacks a portion of them. The sample contains 450,000 or so clones, nearly 90% of which appear only once. Sample: peripheral blood. The receptors originated from a man between 18 and 35 years old with COVID-19, enrolled during active disease.

Only a few counts were recorded for this clone. The chain uses TRBV7-9 and TRBJ1-1; D is undetermined. The CDR3 totals 15 residues. Trimming took 5 bases from V and 3 from J, leaving 16 bases between them. CDR1 is SEHNR and CDR2 is FQNEAQ in the germline V gene (reference sequence). The CDR3 region is CASSAGWWRDTEAFF. CDR3 DNA: TGTGCCAGCAGCGCAGGATGGTGGAGGGACACTGAAGCTTTCTTT. The whole variable domain, filled in from reference TRBV7-9 and TRBJ1-1, reads DTGVSQNPRHKITKRGQNVTFRCDPISEHNRLYWYRQTLGQGPEFLTYFQNEAQLEKSRLLSDRFSAERPKGSFSTLEIQRTEQGDSAMYLCASSAGWWRDTEAFFGQGTRLTVV.

This sequence joins TRBV19 and TRBJ1-6, with 7 bases fitting TRBD1. Trimming removed 5 bases from V and 14 bases from J; junction bases left unmatched: 12. The CDR3 has 14 amino acids. The germline V gene encodes CDR1 LNHDA and CDR2 SQIVND (reference sequence). In DNA form, the CDR3 reads TGTGCCAGTAGTCTGGGACAGACCATCACGGCCCTCCACTTT. This sequence encodes CASSLGQTITALHF.

This sequence joins TRBV30 and TRBJ1-3, with D possibly TRBD1 on 5 matching bases. Trimming stripped 2 bases from V and 7 bases from J, with 12 bases between. Germline V gene sequence: CDR1 GTSNPN, CDR2 SVGIG (reference sequence). This CDR3 is 13 amino acids long. The CDR3 DNA sequence: TGTGCCTGGAGTTGGGGGGGGACCAACACCATATATTTT. Protein product: CAWSWGGTNTIYF.

The V gene is TRBV19, the J gene TRBJ2-7; maybe TRBD1 (6 bases). Germline V gene lookup returns CDR1 LNHDA and CDR2 SQIVND (reference sequence). CDR3 size: 12 residues. Trimming left V 6 bases short and J 3 bases short, with 9 bases between. This chain's CDR3 is CASRGAVYEQYF. In DNA, the CDR3 is TGTGCCAGTAGGGGGGCGGTCTACGAGCAGTACTTC.

The CDR3 sequence is CASSLGQSGANVLTF. CDR3 bases: TGTGCCAGCAGCTTAGGACAGTCTGGGGCCAACGTCCTGACTTTC. The genes are TRBV7-8 and TRBJ2-6; maybe TRBD1 (5 bases). The germline CDR1 and CDR2 sequences are SGHVS and FQNEAQ. This CDR3 is 15 amino acids long. Trimming left V 1 base short and J 1 base short, with 5 bases between.

This chain links TRBV2 with TRBJ2-1; TRBD1 matches at 8 bases. The CDR3 totals 15 residues. The germline CDR1 and CDR2 sequences are SNHLY and FYNNEI. Trimming removed 6 bases from V and 5 bases from J; junction bases left unmatched: 9. CDR3 nucleotides: TGTGCCAGCAGCCCTACCGGACAGGGAAACAATGAGCAGTTCTTC. Translating gives CASSPTGQGNNEQFF.

This sequence joins TRBV4-1 and TRBJ1-5; D is uncertain. CDR3 length: 14 amino acids. Between the trimmed V and J ends, which lost 3 bases and 5 bases, there was a span of 11 bases. CDR1 is MGHRA and CDR2 is YSYEKL in the germline V gene. Here the CDR3 DNA reads TGCGCCAGCAGCCATAGCGGGGTAGATCAGCCCCAGCATTTT. As protein: CASSHSGVDQPQHF.

The chain recombines TRBV27 with TRBJ1-1; the D gene is possibly TRBD1 (5 bases). V lost 2 bases and J 1 base, leaving 5 bases between the germline ends. The CDR3 covers 13 residues. CDR1 and CDR2 (germline): MNHEY, SMNVEV (reference sequence). In DNA, the CDR3 is TGTGCCAGCAGTTTAAGGGGGAACACTGAAGCTTTCTTT. It encodes CASSLRGNTEAFF.

The V call is TRBV10-3, the J call TRBJ1-1; D is possibly TRBD1 (6 bases). Trimming took 6 bases from V and 4 from J, leaving 12 bases between them. CDR3 size: 13 residues. Germline lookup yields CDR1 ENHRY and CDR2 SYGVKD. The CDR3 is CAIRGQFGTEAFF. The CDR3 DNA is TGTGCCATCAGAGGACAGTTTGGCACTGAAGCTTTCTTT.

The CDR3 sequence: CASKTGLAGVDEQFF. The CDR3 region has the DNA TGTGCCAGCAAAACAGGACTAGCGGGAGTTGATGAGCAGTTCTTC. V usage is TRBV6-5 and J usage is TRBJ2-1; 13 nucleotides align to TRBD2. V was clipped by 7 bases and J by 8 bases; unmatched bases: 8. The CDR3 runs 15 residues. The germline V gene has CDR1 MNHEY and CDR2 SVGAGI.

V is TRBV28 and J is TRBJ1-1, with D unresolved. V lost 4 bases to trimming and J lost 1 base, with 7 bases between them. Germline V gives CDR1 MDHEN, CDR2 SYDVKM. The CDR3 length is 13 residues. The CDR3 DNA is TGTGCCAGCAGTTCAGGCCCGAACACTGAAGCTTTCTTT. This sequence encodes CASSSGPNTEAFF.

The chain couples TRBV19 to TRBJ2-5, with TRBD1 matching over 8 bases. Germline CDR1 LNHDA, CDR2 SQIVND (reference sequence). This CDR3 has 16 residues. J lost 4 bases, V lost 4 bases, and 11 bases had no gene match. The CDR3 bases are TGTGCCAGTAGTAGAGCGAGGACAGGGTTGGCAGAGACCCAGTACTTC. This translates into CASSRARTGLAETQYF.

The V gene is TRBV29-1, the J gene TRBJ2-1; D is perhaps TRBD2 (5 bases). The CDR3 consists of 10 residues. Germline V gene sequence: CDR1 SQVTM, CDR2 ANQGSEA. Trimming shortened V by 4 bases and J by 13 bases, and 11 bases separated the two germline ends. The DNA of the CDR3 is TGCAGCGTTGGTACGGGGAATCAGTTCTTC. Translation gives CSVGTGNQFF.

The rearrangement joins TRBV6-5 to TRBJ1-2; perhaps TRBD1 as D (5 bases). The ends were cut back, 8 bases at V and 6 bases at J, with 10 bases in the middle. Germline CDR1 reads MNHEY; CDR2 reads SVGAGI. The CDR3 is 11 residues long. CDR3 residues: CASRRGDGYTF. The CDR3 DNA reads as TGTGCCAGCCGACGGGGGGATGGCTACACCTTC.

The chain combines TRBV9 with TRBJ2-1; D perhaps matches TRBD2 (6 bases). V shed 2 bases and J shed 0 bases, with 9 bases lying between them. From germline, CDR1 is SGDLS and CDR2 YYNGEE. CDR3 size: 15 residues. This CDR3 is CASSVSGPSYNEQFF. In DNA, the CDR3 is TGTGCCAGCAGCGTTAGCGGTCCCTCCTACAATGAGCAGTTCTTC.

This clone was counted between two and nine times. The chain links TRBV5-6 to TRBJ1-2, with 9 bases that match TRBD1. Germline V gene sequence: CDR1 SGHDT, CDR2 YYEEEE. The CDR3 is 14 residues long. The trim removed 4 bases at V and 8 bases at J, leaving 9 bases unmatched. The CDR3, as DNA: TGTGCCAGCAGCAGCCGCGAGACAGGGGGAGGCTACACCTTC. This encodes CASSSRETGGGYTF.

The rearrangement links TRBV27 to TRBJ1-1; D is uncertain. Trimming shortened V by 6 bases and J by 1 base, and 9 bases separated the two germline ends. Germline V gives CDR1 MNHEY, CDR2 SMNVEV (reference sequence). This CDR3 region has 13 residues. The CDR3 region is CASSALGNTEAFF. The CDR3 region has the DNA TGTGCCAGCAGCGCGCTAGGGAACACTGAAGCTTTCTTT.

This clone occurred once. The chain joins TRBV6-5 to TRBJ2-7; 7 nucleotides line up with TRBD2. This CDR3 comprises 13 residues. V lost 8 bases to trimming and J lost 6 bases; unmatched junction nucleotides: 10. Germline CDR1 MNHEY, CDR2 SVGAGI. The CDR3 DNA reads as TGTGCCAGCTCCCCCCCAAGGGAGGGCGAGCAGTACTTC. This encodes CASSPPREGEQYF.

The rearrangement links TRBV29-1 to TRBJ1-2, with D maybe TRBD1 (6 bases). The length of the CDR3 is 12 residues. In germline, CDR1 is SQVTM, CDR2 ANQGSEA. V gave up 7 bases and J gave up 1 base, with 10 bases separating them. This chain's CDR3 is CSAGGDNYGYTF. The CDR3 coding sequence is TGCAGCGCTGGGGGCGATAACTATGGCTACACCTTC.

CDR3 loop: CASSSAFGIAADTQYF. Written as DNA, the CDR3 is TGTGCCAGCAGCTCGGCATTCGGTATAGCCGCAGATACGCAGTATTTT. The chain uses TRBV7-9 and TRBJ2-3; D is unclear. The length of the CDR3 is 16 residues. CDR1 and CDR2 from the germline V gene are SEHNR and FQNEAQ (reference sequence). The V end lost 4 bases, the J end lost 4 bases, and 18 bases lay between the germline ends.

The chain couples TRBV3-1 (or the pseudogene TRBV3-2) to TRBJ2-6, with 7 bases matching TRBD1. The CDR3 contains 18 residues. With V trimmed by 1 base and J by 0 bases, 6 bases remained unmatched. CDR1 and CDR2 (germline): LGHDT, YNNKEL (reference sequence). The CDR3: CASSQVAQGISGANVLTF. DNA for the CDR3: TGTGCCAGCAGCCAAGTTGCACAGGGGATCTCTGGGGCCAACGTCCTGACTTTC.

This sequence joins TRBV3-1 (or the pseudogene TRBV3-2) and TRBJ2-1; no reliable D call. Per germline, CDR1 LGHDT and CDR2 YNNKEL (reference sequence). Trimming stripped 5 bases from V and 10 bases from J, with 9 bases between. CDR3 size: 11 residues. CDR3 region: CASSSRLEQFF. The CDR3 bases are TGTGCCAGCAGCTCCCGTTTGGAGCAGTTCTTC.

This clone was recorded only once. V gene TRBV11-2 combines with J gene TRBJ2-7; 9 nucleotides match TRBD2. The CDR3 runs 16 residues. The V gene's germline CDR1 is SGHAT and CDR2 FQNNGV. V dropped 1 base and J dropped 7; count of bases not matched to a gene: 11. The DNA of the CDR3 is TGTGCCAGCAGCTTAGGGTTAGCGGGAGCATATGATGAGCAGTACTTC. Its protein is CASSLGLAGAYDEQYF.

This clone is a singleton in its sample. The genes are TRBV2 and TRBJ2-2, with TRBD1 identical over 7 bases. CDR3 size: 18 residues. Germline assignment: CDR1 SNHLY and CDR2 FYNNEI. The trim removed 5 bases at V and 4 bases at J, leaving 16 bases unmatched. Here the CDR3 DNA reads TGTGCCAGCAGTCGTTACAGCTTAGACAGGGACCCCACCGGGGAGCTGTTTTTT. It encodes CASSRYSLDRDPTGELFF.

This chain connects TRBV5-1 to TRBJ1-6, with D tentatively TRBD1 (5 bases). The V gene's germline CDR1 is SGHRS and CDR2 YFSETQ. The V and J ends lost 3 bases and 10 bases respectively, with 14 bases between them. The CDR3 has 14 residues. This CDR3 reads CASSSRWGESPLHF. DNA of the CDR3: TGCGCCAGCAGCTCACGGTGGGGGGAATCACCCCTCCACTTT.

The chain combines TRBV7-9 with TRBJ1-5; D remains unclear. This CDR3 contains 16 residues. Trimming removed 1 base from V and 2 bases from J, with 12 bases in between. Germline CDR1 reads SEHNR; CDR2 reads FQNEAQ (reference sequence). The CDR3 bases are TGTGCCAGCAGCTTAGGAGGGAGGAGAGGCAATCAGCCCCAGCATTTT. Protein product: CASSLGGRRGNQPQHF.

The CDR3 protein is CASSVTSGGSYEQYF. CDR3 DNA: TGCGCCAGCAGCGTGACTAGCGGGGGTTCCTACGAGCAGTACTTC. The rearrangement joins TRBV5-1 to TRBJ2-7, with 12 bases lining up with TRBD2. The length of the CDR3 is 15 residues. Germline values: CDR1 SGHRS, CDR2 YFSETQ. Unmatched junction bases numbered 3, after V lost 4 bases and J lost 1 base.

This chain links TRBV2 with TRBJ1-5; 8 positions match TRBD1. V lost 6 bases, J lost 7 bases, and 11 bases stayed unmatched. The CDR3 has 15 residues. The germline gives CDR1 SNHLY, CDR2 FYNNEI. CDR3 in DNA: TGTGCCAGCAGCCGCGACAGGGGTTTGGGGCAGCCCCAGCATTTT. Translating it yields CASSRDRGLGQPQHF.

The gene calls are TRBV2 and TRBJ2-5; 7 positions agree with TRBD2. Trimming removed 5 bases from V and 3 bases from J; junction bases left unmatched: 9. Germline values: CDR1 SNHLY, CDR2 FYNNEI. The CDR3 extends over 15 amino acids. The CDR3 sequence is CASSPFAGVEETQYF. In nucleotides, the CDR3 is TGTGCCAGCAGTCCCTTCGCGGGAGTCGAAGAGACCCAGTACTTC.

The CDR3 reads CASGLVRSVNSPLHF. The DNA of the CDR3 is TGTGCTAGTGGTTTGGTACGTTCGGTGAATTCACCCCTCCACTTT. The genes are TRBV12-5 and TRBJ1-6, with unresolved D. This CDR3 has 15 amino acids. Germline lookup yields CDR1 LGHNT and CDR2 FRNRAP. The V end lost 0 bases, the J end lost 7 bases, and 10 bases lay between the germline ends.

The chain carries TRBV10-3 and TRBJ1-1, with D possibly matching TRBD1 (6 bases). V was cut by 4 bases and J by 0 bases, with 9 bases left in between. The germline V gene has CDR1 ENHRY and CDR2 SYGVKD. This CDR3 is built from 14 residues. The CDR3, as DNA: TGTGCCATCAGTGCACAGGGTGTGAACACTGAAGCTTTCTTT. This encodes CAISAQGVNTEAFF.